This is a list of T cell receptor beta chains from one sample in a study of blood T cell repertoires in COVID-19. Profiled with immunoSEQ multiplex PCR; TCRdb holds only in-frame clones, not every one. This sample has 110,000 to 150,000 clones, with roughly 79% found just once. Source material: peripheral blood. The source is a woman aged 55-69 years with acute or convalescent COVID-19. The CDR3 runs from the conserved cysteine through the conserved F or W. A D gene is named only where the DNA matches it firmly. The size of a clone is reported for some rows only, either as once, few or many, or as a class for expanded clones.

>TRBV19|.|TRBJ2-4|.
CASNYGSLALAKNIQYF
TGTGCCAGTAATTATGGATCCCTAGCGCTAGCCAAAAACATTCAGTACTTC
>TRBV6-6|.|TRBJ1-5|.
CASTHSNQPQHF
TGTGCCAGCACCCATAGCAATCAGCCCCAGCATTTT
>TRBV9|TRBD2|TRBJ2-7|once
CASRRSGSYEQYF
TGTGCCAGCAGGAGGAGCGGGAGCTACGAGCAGTACTTC
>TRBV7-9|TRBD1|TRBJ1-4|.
CASSRGQVTEKLFF
TGTGCCAGCAGCCGGGGACAGGTAACCGAAAAACTGTTTTTT
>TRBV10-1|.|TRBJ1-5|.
CASRVMGGADSNQPQHF
TGCGCCAGCAGAGTGATGGGGGGGGCGGATAGCAATCAGCCCCAGCATTTT
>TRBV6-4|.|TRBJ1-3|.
CASSDSPGNTIYF
TGTGCCAGCAGTGACTCTCCCGGTAACACCATATATTTT
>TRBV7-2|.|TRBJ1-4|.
CASSYGSPRRGEKLFF
TGTGCCAGCAGTTACGGGTCCCCGAGGAGAGGGGAAAAACTGTTTTTT
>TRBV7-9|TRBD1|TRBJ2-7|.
CASSSGTGGSDEQYF
TGTGCCAGCAGCTCAGGGACAGGGGGCTCCGACGAGCAGTACTTC
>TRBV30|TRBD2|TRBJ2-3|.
CAWSALATSTDTQYF
TGTGCCTGGAGTGCACTAGCGACAAGCACAGATACGCAGTATTTT
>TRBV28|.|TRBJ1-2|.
CASSFRGQNYGYTF
TGTGCCAGCAGTTTCCGCGGTCAGAACTATGGCTACACCTTC
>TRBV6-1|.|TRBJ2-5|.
CASSEGGGLETQYF
TGTGCCAGCAGTGAAGGGGGCGGTCTCGAGACCCAGTACTTC
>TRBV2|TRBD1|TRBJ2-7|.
CASSRTGSYEQYF
TGTGCCAGCAGTAGGACAGGCTCCTACGAGCAGTACTTC
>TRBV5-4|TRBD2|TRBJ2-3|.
CASSYKRESDTQYF
TGTGCCAGCAGTTATAAGCGGGAGTCTGATACGCAGTATTTT
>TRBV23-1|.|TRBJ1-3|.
CASSQSGGSRAAGNTIYF
TGCGCCAGCAGTCAATCGGGAGGTTCTAGGGCTGCAGGAAACACCATATATTTT
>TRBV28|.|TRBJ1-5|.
CASSVWDISNQPQHF
TGTGCCAGCAGCGTCTGGGACATCAGCAATCAGCCCCAGCATTTT
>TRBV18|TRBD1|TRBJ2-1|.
CASSPGQGSYNEQFF
TGTGCCAGCTCACCAGGACAGGGGTCCTACAATGAGCAGTTCTTC
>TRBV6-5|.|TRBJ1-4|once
CASSGTGFSNEKLFF
TGTGCCAGCAGCGGCACAGGGTTTTCTAATGAAAAACTGTTTTTT
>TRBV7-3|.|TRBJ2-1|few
CASSPDSPDEQFF
TGTGCCAGCAGCCCCGACTCCCCCGATGAGCAGTTCTTC
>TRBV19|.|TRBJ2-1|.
CASSRTVIVNEQFF
TGTGCCAGTAGTAGGACAGTAATCGTCAATGAGCAGTTCTTC
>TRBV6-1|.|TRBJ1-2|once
CASSEGLYGYTF
TGTGCCAGCAGTGAAGGACTCTATGGCTACACCTTC
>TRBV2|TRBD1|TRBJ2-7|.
CASIGGRGNYEQYF
TGTGCCAGCATAGGGGGCAGGGGGAACTACGAGCAGTACTTC
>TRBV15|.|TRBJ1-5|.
CATSRDRGNQPQHF
TGTGCCACCAGCAGAGATAGGGGAAATCAGCCCCAGCATTTT
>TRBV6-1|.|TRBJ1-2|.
CASSVAGGYTF
TGTGCCAGCAGTGTAGCTGGCGGCTACACCTTC
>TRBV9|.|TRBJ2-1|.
CASSVVSGQQFF
TGTGCCAGCAGCGTAGTTAGCGGCCAGCAGTTCTTC
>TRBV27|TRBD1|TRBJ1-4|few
CASRLQGAGEKLFF
TGTGCCAGCAGACTCCAGGGGGCCGGTGAAAAACTGTTTTTT
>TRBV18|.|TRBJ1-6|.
CASSFDRANSPLHF
TGTGCCAGCTCTTTCGACAGAGCGAATTCACCCCTCCACTTT
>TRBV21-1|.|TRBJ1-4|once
CASSKTGQWNEKLFF
TGTGCCAGCAGCAAAACAGGCCAATGGAATGAAAAACTGTTTTTT
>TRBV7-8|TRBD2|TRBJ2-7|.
CASSLVLAGGLDEQYF
TGTGCCAGCAGCTTAGTCCTAGCGGGAGGTTTAGACGAGCAGTACTTC
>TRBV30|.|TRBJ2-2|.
CAWKAVNGELFF
TGTGCCTGGAAGGCGGTAAACGGGGAGCTGTTTTTT
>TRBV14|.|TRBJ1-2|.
CASSQVSNRFNYGYTF
TGTGCCAGCAGCCAAGTATCGAACAGGTTTAACTATGGCTACACCTTC
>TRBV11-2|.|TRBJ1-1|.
CASSLGGLANTEAFF
TGTGCCAGCAGCTTAGGGGGGCTCGCGAACACTGAAGCTTTCTTT